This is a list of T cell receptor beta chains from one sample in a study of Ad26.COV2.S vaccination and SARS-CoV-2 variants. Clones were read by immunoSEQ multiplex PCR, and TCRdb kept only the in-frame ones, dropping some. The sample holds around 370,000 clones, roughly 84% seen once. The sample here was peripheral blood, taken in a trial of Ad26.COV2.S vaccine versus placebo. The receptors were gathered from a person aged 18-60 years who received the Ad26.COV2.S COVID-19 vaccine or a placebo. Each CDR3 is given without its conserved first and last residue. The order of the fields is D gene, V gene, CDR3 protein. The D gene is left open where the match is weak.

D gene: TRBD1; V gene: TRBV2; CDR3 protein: ASSPGQADTQY
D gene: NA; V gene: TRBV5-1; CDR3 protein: ASSLAQGANGYT
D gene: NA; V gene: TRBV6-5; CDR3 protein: ASSYREGRNTIY
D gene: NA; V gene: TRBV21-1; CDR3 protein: ASSPRRGGPYNEQF
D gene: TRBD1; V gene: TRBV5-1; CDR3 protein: ASSLQGRGDTEAF
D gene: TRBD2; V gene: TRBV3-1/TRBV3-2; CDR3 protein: ASSQAGGPETQY
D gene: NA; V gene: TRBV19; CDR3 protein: ASKVGWGAGANVLT
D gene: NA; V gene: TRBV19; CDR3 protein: ASREAGSGNTIY
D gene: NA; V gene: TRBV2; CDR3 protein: ASSERGPGSSYNEQF
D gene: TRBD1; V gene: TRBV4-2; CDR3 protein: ASSQDEGQGGNEQY
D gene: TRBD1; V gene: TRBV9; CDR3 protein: ASSARTGGVSGELF
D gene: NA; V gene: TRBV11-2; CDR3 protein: ASSPDLYEQY
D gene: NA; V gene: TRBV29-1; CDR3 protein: SVSGVMVTEAF
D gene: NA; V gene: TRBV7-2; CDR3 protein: ASSYRGQGPYEQY
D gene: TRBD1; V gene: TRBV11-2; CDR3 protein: ASSHSVTGGKEKLF
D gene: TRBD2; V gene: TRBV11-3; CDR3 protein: ASSLILAGGLCLSYEQY
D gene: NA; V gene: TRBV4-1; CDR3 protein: ASSQEMGVNEKLF
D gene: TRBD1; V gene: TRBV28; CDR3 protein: ASSLDREKQPQH
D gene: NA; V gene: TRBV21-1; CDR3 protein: ASSKIRHPAF
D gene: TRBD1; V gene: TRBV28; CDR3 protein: ASSLTGTGMGPQH
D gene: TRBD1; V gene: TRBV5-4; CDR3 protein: ASSPERDRGYEQY
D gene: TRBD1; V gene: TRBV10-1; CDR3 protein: ASAGGTGGEQY
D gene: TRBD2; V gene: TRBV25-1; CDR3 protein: ASRDTGTSGSSYNEQF
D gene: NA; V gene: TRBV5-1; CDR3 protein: ASSLQQAAETDTQY
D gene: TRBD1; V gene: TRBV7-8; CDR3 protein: ASSPGTAYNSPLH
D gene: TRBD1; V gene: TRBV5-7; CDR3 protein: ASSLRDRDTGELF
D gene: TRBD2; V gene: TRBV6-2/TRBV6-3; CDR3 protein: ASSYLRGEGSWDEQY
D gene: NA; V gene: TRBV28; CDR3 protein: ASSSTRTVYEQY
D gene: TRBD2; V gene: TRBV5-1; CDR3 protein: ASSLLGSGRFGNTGELF
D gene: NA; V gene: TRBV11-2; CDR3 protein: ASSLGENQPQH
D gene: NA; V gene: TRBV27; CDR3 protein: ASSPQRPRFGNTEAF
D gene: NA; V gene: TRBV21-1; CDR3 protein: ASSIPRF
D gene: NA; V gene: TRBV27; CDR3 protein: ASSIGLPGELF
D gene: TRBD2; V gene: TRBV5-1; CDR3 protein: ASSLDGGSSYEQY
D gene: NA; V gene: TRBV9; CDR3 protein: ASSVATTESTGELF
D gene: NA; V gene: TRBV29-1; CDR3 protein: SVGQGGGNYGYT
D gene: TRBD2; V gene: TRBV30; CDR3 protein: AWTKGGGSTDTQY
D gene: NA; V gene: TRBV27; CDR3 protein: ASRIDRSSYNEQF
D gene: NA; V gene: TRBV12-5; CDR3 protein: ASGSAGTYQPQH
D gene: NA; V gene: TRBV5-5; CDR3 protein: ASSLAGGGNQPQH
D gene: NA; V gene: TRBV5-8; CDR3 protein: ASSLSPPLLPQH
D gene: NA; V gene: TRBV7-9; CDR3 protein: ASSLGSLTEAF
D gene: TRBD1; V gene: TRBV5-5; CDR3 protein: ASSLGWDRGNQPQH
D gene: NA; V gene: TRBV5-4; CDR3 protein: ASRGGYGTDTQY
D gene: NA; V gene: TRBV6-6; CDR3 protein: ASSLWEGETQY
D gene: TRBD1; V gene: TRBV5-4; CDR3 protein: ASSLARGRETQY
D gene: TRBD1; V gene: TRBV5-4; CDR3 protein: ASSWGTGASNTEAF
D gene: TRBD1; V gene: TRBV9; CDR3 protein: ASSCGRPLGDRGDLGNQPQH
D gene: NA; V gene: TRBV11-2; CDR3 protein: ASSLWSGVDTIY
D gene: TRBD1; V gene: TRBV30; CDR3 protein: AWAGTGSEQF
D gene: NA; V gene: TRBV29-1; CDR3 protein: SVAWTDPYEQY
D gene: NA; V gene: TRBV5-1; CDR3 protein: ASLDRMNTGELF
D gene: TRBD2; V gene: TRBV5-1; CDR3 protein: ASSPLLAGGPRTDTQY
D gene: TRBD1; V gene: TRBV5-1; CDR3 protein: ASSLDPGGDHGYT
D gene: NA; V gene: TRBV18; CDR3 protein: ASSPFSGDEQY
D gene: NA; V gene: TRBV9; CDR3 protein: ASSVGVGKDTGELF
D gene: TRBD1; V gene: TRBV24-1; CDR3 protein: ATETGTAFNTGELF
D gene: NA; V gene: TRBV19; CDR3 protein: ASSPDWVGETQY
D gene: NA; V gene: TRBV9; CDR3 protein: ASSARPTGYQETQY
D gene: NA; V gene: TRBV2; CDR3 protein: ASSETPGYTGELF